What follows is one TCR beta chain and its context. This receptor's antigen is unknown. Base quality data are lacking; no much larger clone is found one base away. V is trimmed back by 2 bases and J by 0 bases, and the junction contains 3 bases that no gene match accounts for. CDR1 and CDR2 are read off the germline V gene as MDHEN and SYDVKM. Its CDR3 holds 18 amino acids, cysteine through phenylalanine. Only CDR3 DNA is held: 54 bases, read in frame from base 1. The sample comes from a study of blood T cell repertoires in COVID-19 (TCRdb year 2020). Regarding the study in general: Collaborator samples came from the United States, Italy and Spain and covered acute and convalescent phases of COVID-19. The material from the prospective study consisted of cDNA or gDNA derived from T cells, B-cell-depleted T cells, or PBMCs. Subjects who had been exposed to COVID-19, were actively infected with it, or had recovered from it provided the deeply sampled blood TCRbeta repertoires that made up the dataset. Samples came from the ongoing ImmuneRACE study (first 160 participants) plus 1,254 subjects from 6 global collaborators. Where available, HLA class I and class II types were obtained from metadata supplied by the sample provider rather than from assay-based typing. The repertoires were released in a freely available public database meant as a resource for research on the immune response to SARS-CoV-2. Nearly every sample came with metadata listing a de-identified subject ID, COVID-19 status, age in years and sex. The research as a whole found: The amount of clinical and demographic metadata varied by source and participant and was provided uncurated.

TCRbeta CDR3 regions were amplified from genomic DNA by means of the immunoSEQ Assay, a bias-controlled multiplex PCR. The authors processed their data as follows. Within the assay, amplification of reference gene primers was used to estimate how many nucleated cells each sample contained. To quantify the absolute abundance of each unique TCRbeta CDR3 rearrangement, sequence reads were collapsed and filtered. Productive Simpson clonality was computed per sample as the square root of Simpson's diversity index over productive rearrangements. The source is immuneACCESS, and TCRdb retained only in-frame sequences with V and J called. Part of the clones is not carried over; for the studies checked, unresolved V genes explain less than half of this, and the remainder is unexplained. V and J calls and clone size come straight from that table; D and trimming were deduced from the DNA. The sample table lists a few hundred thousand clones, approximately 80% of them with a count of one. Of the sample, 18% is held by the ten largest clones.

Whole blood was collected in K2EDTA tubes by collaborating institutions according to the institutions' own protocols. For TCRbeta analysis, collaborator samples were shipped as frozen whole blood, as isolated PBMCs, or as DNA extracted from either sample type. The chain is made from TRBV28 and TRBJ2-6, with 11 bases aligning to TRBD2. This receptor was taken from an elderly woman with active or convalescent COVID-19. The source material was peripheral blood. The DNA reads TGTGCCAGCAGTTTACTAGCGGGGGGCCTCTCTGGGGCCAACGTCCTGACTTTC. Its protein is CASSLLAGGLSGANVLTF.